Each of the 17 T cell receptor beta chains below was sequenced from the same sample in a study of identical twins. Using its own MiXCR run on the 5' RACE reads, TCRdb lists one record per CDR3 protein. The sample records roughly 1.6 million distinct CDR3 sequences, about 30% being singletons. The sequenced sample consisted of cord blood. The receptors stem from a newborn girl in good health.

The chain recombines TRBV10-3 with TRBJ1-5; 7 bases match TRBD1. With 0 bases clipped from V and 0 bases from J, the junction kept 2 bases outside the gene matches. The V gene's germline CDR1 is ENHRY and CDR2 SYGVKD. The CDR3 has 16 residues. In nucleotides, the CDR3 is TGTGCCATCAGTGAGTCGGGACAGATTAGCAATCAGCCCCAGCATTTT. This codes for CAISESGQISNQPQHF.

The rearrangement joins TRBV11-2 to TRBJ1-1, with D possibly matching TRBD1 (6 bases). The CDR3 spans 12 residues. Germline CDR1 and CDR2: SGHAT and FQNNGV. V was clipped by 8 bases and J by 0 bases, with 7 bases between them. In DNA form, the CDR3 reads TGTGCCAGCCAGGGGATGAACACTGAAGCTTTCTTT. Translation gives CASQGMNTEAFF.

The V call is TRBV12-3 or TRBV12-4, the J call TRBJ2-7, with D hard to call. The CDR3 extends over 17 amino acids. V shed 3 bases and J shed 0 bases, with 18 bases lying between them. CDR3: CASSFNSGNPNSYEQYF. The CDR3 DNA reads TGTGCCAGCAGTTTTAACTCCGGCAACCCGAACTCCTACGAGCAGTACTTC.

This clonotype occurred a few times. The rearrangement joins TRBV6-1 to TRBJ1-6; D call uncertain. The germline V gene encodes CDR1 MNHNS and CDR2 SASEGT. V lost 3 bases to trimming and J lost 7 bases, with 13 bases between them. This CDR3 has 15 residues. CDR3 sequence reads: CASSDWGRRNSPLHF. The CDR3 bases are TGTGCCAGCAGTGACTGGGGTAGGAGAAATTCACCCCTCCACTTT.

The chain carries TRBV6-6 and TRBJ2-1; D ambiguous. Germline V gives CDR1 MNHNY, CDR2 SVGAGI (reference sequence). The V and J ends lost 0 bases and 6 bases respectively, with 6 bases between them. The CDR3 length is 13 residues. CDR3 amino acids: CASSYSPSNEQFF. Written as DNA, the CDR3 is TGTGCCAGCAGTTACTCACCTAGCAATGAGCAGTTCTTC.

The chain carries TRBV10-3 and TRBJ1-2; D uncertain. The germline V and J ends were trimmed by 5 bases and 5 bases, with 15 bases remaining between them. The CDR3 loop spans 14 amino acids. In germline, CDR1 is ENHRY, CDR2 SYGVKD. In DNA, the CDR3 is TGTGCCATCAGTTTGAGAGAAGGCGGGTATGGCTACACCTTC. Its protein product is CAISLREGGYGYTF.

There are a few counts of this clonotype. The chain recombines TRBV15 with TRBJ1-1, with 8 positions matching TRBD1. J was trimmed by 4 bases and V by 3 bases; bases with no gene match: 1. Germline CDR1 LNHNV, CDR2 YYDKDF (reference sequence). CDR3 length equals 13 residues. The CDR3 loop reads CATSSDRGTEAFF. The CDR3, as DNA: TGTGCCACCAGCAGTGACAGGGGCACTGAAGCTTTCTTT.

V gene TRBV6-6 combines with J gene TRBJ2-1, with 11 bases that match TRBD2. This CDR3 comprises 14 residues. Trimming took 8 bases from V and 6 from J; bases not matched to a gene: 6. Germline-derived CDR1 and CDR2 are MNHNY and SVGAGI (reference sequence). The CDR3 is CASSASGRTNEQFF. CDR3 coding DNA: TGTGCCAGCTCAGCTAGCGGGAGGACCAATGAGCAGTTCTTC.

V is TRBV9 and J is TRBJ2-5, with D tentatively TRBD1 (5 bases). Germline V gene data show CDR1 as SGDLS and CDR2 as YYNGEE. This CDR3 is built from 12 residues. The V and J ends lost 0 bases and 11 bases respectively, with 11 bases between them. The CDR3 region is CASSVAQGEQYF. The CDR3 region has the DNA TGTGCCAGCAGCGTAGCCCAGGGTGAGCAGTACTTC. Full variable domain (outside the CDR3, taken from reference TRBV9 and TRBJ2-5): DSGVTQTPKHLITATGQRVTLRCSPRSGDLSVYWYQQSLDQGLQFLIQYYNGEERAKGNILERFSAQQFPDLHSELNLSSLELGDSALYFCASSVAQGEQYFGPGTRLLVL.

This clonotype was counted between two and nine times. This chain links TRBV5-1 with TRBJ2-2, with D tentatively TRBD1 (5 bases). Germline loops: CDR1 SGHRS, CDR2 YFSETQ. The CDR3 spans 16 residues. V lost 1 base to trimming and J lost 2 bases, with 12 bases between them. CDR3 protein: CASSLYRTINTGELFF. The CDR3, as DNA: TGCGCCAGCAGCTTGTACCGGACAATTAACACCGGGGAGCTGTTTTTT.

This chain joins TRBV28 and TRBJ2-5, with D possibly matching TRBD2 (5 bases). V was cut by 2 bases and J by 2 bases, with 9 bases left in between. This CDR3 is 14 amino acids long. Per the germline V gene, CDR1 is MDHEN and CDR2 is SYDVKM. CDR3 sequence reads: CASSLQGGQETQYF. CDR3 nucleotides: TGTGCCAGCAGTTTACAAGGCGGGCAAGAGACCCAGTACTTC.

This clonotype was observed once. The DNA for the CDR3 is TGCAGTGCTAGAAGGGACTCTGCGCAGTATTTT. This sequence encodes CSARRDSAQYF. The chain carries TRBV20-1 and TRBJ2-3; possibly TRBD2 for D (6 bases). From germline, CDR1 is DFQATT and CDR2 SNEGSKA (reference sequence). The CDR3 totals 11 residues. The V gene lost 2 bases and the J gene lost 10 bases, with 10 bases spanning the gap.

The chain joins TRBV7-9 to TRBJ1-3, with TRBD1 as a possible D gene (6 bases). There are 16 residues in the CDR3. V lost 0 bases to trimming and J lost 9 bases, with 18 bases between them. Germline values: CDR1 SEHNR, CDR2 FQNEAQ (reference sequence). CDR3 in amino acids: CASSLASGTPGVTIYF. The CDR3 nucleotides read TGTGCCAGCAGCTTAGCGTCCGGGACACCCGGCGTCACCATATATTTT.

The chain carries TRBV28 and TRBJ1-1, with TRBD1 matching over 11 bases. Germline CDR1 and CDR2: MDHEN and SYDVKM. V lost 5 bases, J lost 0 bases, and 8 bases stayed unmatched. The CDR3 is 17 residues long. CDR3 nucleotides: TGTGCCAGCAGTCCGGACAGGGGGCGAGAAGTGAACACTGAAGCTTTCTTT. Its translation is CASSPDRGREVNTEAFF.

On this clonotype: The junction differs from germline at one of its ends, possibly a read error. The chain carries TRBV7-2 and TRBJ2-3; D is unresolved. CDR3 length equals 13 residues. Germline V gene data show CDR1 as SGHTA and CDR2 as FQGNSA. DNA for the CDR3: TGTGCCAGCAACTTAGCCCGCACAGATACGCAGTATTTT. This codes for CASNLARTDTQYF.

CDR3 DNA sequence: TGCAGTGCTCCTCAGGGGGTAGCGGGAACCTCCTACGAGCAGTACTTC. Its protein product is CSAPQGVAGTSYEQYF. The chain recombines TRBV20-1 with TRBJ2-7, with a tentative D call TRBD2 (8 bases). Germline V gene sequence: CDR1 DFQATT, CDR2 SNEGSKA (reference sequence). Trimming pared 5 bases from V and 0 bases from J, leaving 20 bases between. CDR3 length: 16 amino acids.

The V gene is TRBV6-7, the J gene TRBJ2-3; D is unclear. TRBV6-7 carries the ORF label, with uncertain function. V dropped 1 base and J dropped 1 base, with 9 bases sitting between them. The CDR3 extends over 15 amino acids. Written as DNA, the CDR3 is TGTGCCAGCAGTTACTATCTCGACCGCACAGATACGCAGTATTTT. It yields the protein CASSYYLDRTDTQYF.